This T cell receptor beta chain was sequenced in a study of control samples from healthy donors and cancer patients. V lost 5 bases, J lost 2 bases, and 8 bases stayed unmatched. The CDR3 covers 15 residues. Germline V lookup: CDR1 SGHTA, CDR2 FQGNSA. Sequencing used immunoSEQ multiplex PCR; TCRdb keeps in-frame clones, though not all of them. The sample shows 100,000 to 150,000 clones, 92% of them seen only once. This chain joins TRBV7-2 and TRBJ2-5; 7 bases agree with TRBD2. The specimen was blood. The sequence was obtained from a man younger than 35 in good health. The DNA of the CDR3 is TGTGCCAGCAGCCCGCGCGGCGGGGGTCAAGAGACCCAGTACTTC. It specifies CASSPRGGGQETQYF. Variable domain in full (rest from reference TRBV7-2 and TRBJ2-5): GAGVSQSPSNKVTEKGKDVELRCDPISGHTALYWYRQSLGQGLEFLIYFQGNSAPDKSGLPSDRFSAERTGGSVSTLTIQRTQQEDSAVYLCASSPRGGGQETQYFGPGTRLLVL.